A selection of T cell receptor beta chains follows, all from one sample in a study of neurological immune-mediated disorders. From the 5' RACE reads, TCRdb called clonotypes with MiXCR, one entry per CDR3 protein. The data hold about 40,000 distinct CDR3 sequences, with about 2.5% observed a single time. Sequencing was done on a sample of PBMCs. The receptors derive from a man in his fifties or sixties with multiple sclerosis. Both conserved end residues are trimmed from each CDR3.

V gene: TRBV5-1; J gene: TRBJ2-2; CDR3 protein: ASSPAKAGELF
V gene: TRBV20-1; J gene: TRBJ1-2; CDR3 protein: SANYFGGSSGYT
V gene: TRBV12-3/TRBV12-4; J gene: TRBJ1-1; CDR3 protein: ASTLEGGSMNTEAF
V gene: TRBV7-2; J gene: TRBJ1-3; CDR3 protein: ASSLQGLGGNTIY
V gene: TRBV12-3/TRBV12-4; J gene: TRBJ2-1; CDR3 protein: ASSRGGDVEQF
V gene: TRBV5-5; J gene: TRBJ2-1; CDR3 protein: ASTLAGGQNEQF
V gene: TRBV4-3; J gene: TRBJ2-1; CDR3 protein: ASSQDRVEQF
V gene: TRBV5-1; J gene: TRBJ2-1; CDR3 protein: ASSLVGGQGPYNEQF
V gene: TRBV7-2; J gene: TRBJ1-1; CDR3 protein: ASSRVQGVTEAF
V gene: TRBV29-1; J gene: TRBJ2-5; CDR3 protein: SAISSHQETQY
V gene: TRBV12-3/TRBV12-4; J gene: TRBJ1-2; CDR3 protein: ASSRAPEGYT
V gene: TRBV28; J gene: TRBJ1-6; CDR3 protein: ASKVRDRDSPLH
V gene: TRBV2; J gene: TRBJ1-6; CDR3 protein: ASSVRGPDLLSPLN
V gene: TRBV7-9; J gene: TRBJ2-7; CDR3 protein: ASTPSGEEQY
V gene: TRBV7-6; J gene: TRBJ2-1; CDR3 protein: ASSPTRSGGSYNEQF
V gene: TRBV7-2; J gene: TRBJ1-2; CDR3 protein: ASSPAGTYGYT
V gene: TRBV10-3; J gene: TRBJ2-1; CDR3 protein: AINIGDYNEQF
V gene: TRBV7-6; J gene: TRBJ2-7; CDR3 protein: ASSVGTPYEQY
V gene: TRBV7-8; J gene: TRBJ1-5; CDR3 protein: ASSPQGAVQPQH
V gene: TRBV7-2; J gene: TRBJ2-7; CDR3 protein: ASSPRDGREQY
V gene: TRBV20-1; J gene: TRBJ1-5; CDR3 protein: SARASAGDQPQH